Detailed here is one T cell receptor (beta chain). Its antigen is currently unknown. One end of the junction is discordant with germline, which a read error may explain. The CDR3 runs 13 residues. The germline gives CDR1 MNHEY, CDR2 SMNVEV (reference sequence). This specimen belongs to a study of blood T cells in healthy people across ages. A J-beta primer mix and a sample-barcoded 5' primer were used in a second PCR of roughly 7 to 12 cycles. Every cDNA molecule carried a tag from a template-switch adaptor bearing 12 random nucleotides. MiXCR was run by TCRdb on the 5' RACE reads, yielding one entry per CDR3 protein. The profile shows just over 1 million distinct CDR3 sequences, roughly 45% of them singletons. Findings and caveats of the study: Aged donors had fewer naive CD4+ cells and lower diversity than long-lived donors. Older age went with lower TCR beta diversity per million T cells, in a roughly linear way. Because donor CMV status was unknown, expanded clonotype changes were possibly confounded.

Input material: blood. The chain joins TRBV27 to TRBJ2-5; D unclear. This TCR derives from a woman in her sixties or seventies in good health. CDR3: CAISLWVGETQYF. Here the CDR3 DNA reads TGTGCCATCAGTTTATGGGTGGGGGAGACCCAGTACTTC.